Shown below are 17 T cell receptor beta chains from a single sample sequenced in a study of cytomegalovirus exposure and HLA in healthy donors. PCR used 60 Vbeta primers and 13 Jbeta primers. TCRdb keeps only in-frame clones here, not all; method: immunoSEQ multiplex PCR. This table holds roughly 200,000 clones, around 74% found once. The sample was PBMCs. These receptor sequences come from a girl between 10 and 17 years old in good health and CMV-seropositive.

This CDR3 is CASSESHPRAGNTIYF. CDR3 DNA sequence: TGCGCCAGCAGTGAGTCCCATCCCAGGGCTGGAAACACCATATATTTT. The rearrangement links TRBV10-2 to TRBJ1-3, with D possibly being TRBD1 (5 bases). The germline V and J ends were trimmed by 0 bases and 2 bases, with 11 bases remaining between them. There are 16 residues in the CDR3. Per germline, CDR1 WSHSY and CDR2 SAAADI.

This rearrangement joins TRBV4-2 to TRBJ2-7; no clear D. The CDR3 has 13 amino acids. Trimming stripped 0 bases from V and 3 bases from J, with 6 bases between. The germline CDR1 and CDR2 sequences are LGHNA and YNFKEQ. The DNA for the CDR3 is TGTGCCAGCAGCCAAGATCGGAGCTACGAGCAGTACTTC. This codes for CASSQDRSYEQYF.

This clone was detected a few times. The chain links TRBV7-2 to TRBJ1-6; D is possibly TRBD1 (6 bases). There are 16 residues in the CDR3. The ends were cut back, 1 base at V and 15 bases at J, with 22 bases in the middle. CDR1 and CDR2 from the germline V gene are SGHTA and FQGNSA. CDR3 bases: TGTGCCAGCAGCTTAGAGGGGCAGGGGTCCCCGGAAAGCCTCCACTTT. Its translation is CASSLEGQGSPESLHF.

This clone was seen more than once but under ten times. V gene TRBV23-1 combines with J gene TRBJ1-1; 10 bases align to TRBD1. TRBV23-1 belongs to the ORF category, with a function that is uncertain. V gave up 1 base and J gave up 0 bases; unmatched junction bases: 8. The CDR3 totals 18 residues. The CDR3 spells CASSQYRDRGHMNTEAFF. The CDR3 DNA is TGCGCCAGCAGTCAATACCGGGACAGGGGACACATGAACACTGAAGCTTTCTTT.

In this sample, this clone turned up a few times. The J gene is TRBJ1-1, the V gene TRBV4-2; the D gene is possibly TRBD1 (5 bases). Germline lookup yields CDR1 LGHNA and CDR2 YNFKEQ. This CDR3 region has 13 residues. V was shortened by 7 bases and J by 0 bases, with 9 bases between the two germline ends. This CDR3 reads CASTDSMNTEAFF. CDR3 coding DNA: TGTGCCAGCACCGACAGTATGAACACTGAAGCTTTCTTT.

The chain links TRBV6-1 to TRBJ2-2, with 8 bases matching TRBD1. Germline loops: CDR1 MNHNS, CDR2 SASEGT. The CDR3 runs to 15 residues. The junction had 7 bases not matched to a gene; V was cut back by 4 bases and J by 6 bases. The CDR3, as DNA: TGTGCCAGCAGTGCGAACAGGGGGTCGGCCGGGGAGCTGTTTTTT. Protein sequence: CASSANRGSAGELFF.

The J gene is TRBJ2-2, the V gene TRBV5-5, with 8 bases matching TRBD1. Germline trimming cut 5 bases from V and 4 bases from J; bases unmatched to any gene: 10. Germline CDR1 reads SGHKS; CDR2 reads YYEKEE (reference sequence). This CDR3 has 16 residues. CDR3: CASSHMSRGLTGELFF. The CDR3 nucleotides read TGTGCCAGCAGTCATATGTCCAGGGGGCTCACCGGGGAGCTGTTTTTT.

The J gene is TRBJ2-7, the V gene TRBV27; 10 positions match TRBD1. Germline V lookup: CDR1 MNHEY, CDR2 SMNVEV (reference sequence). The CDR3 is 16 residues long. V gave up 5 bases and J gave up 5 bases; unmatched junction bases: 12. CDR3 coding DNA: TGTGCCAGCAGTCCAACCCTGGGGACAGGGGCCCACGAGCAGTACTTC. It yields the protein CASSPTLGTGAHEQYF.

This chain uses TRBV6-6 with TRBJ1-4, with D perhaps matching TRBD1 (6 bases). Germline V lookup: CDR1 MNHNY, CDR2 SVGAGI (reference sequence). Trimming left V 5 bases short and J 8 bases short, with 15 bases between. The CDR3 length is 14 residues. The chain's CDR3 is CASSGPGAREKLFF. DNA of the CDR3: TGTGCCAGCAGTGGGCCAGGGGCTAGGGAAAAACTGTTTTTT.

V and J are TRBV7-2 and TRBJ2-1; 12 bases agree with TRBD2. The CDR3 is made up of 15 amino acids. CDR1 SGHTA and CDR2 FQGNSA come from the germline V gene. After removal of 4 bases from V and 6 bases from J, the junction contained 4 bases not matched to a gene. CDR3 nucleotides: TGTGCCAGCAGCTCCCTAGCGGGGGGGCTCAATGAGCAGTTCTTC. Translating gives CASSSLAGGLNEQFF. Full variable domain (remainder filled in from reference TRBV7-2 and TRBJ2-1): GAGVSQSPSNKVTEKGKDVELRCDPISGHTALYWYRQSLGQGLEFLIYFQGNSAPDKSGLPSDRFSAERTGGSVSTLTIQRTQQEDSAVYLCASSSLAGGLNEQFFGPGTRLTVL.

The chain joins TRBV6-1 to TRBJ2-2; 10 bases agree with TRBD2. CDR1 and CDR2 from the germline V gene are MNHNS and SASEGT. Trimming at V came to 4 bases and at J to 2 bases, leaving 10 bases not matched to a gene. CDR3 length: 18 amino acids. The CDR3 nucleotides are TGTGCCAGCAGTGTACAGCGGGGGGGCACAGAAAACACCGGGGAGCTGTTTTTT. It specifies CASSVQRGGTENTGELFF.

The table lists this clone with a few counts. V usage is TRBV5-4 and J usage is TRBJ1-2; D unresolved. Per the germline V gene, CDR1 is SGHNT and CDR2 is YYREEE (reference sequence). Trimming took off 4 bases at V and 2 bases at J, with 9 bases between the two ends. The CDR3 runs 13 residues. CDR3 sequence reads: CASSTDTNYGYTF. CDR3 nucleotide sequence: TGTGCCAGCAGCACAGACACGAACTATGGCTACACCTTC.

The chain has TRBV5-6 and TRBJ1-1; 8 positions agree with TRBD1. The CDR3 runs to 15 residues. Losses at the gene ends were 1 base for V and 6 bases for J; bases not matched to a gene: 8. Germline values: CDR1 SGHDT, CDR2 YYEEEE. The CDR3 sequence: CASSLFGQGLSEAFF. DNA for the CDR3: TGTGCCAGCAGCTTGTTTGGACAGGGCCTTTCTGAAGCTTTCTTT.

The rearrangement joins TRBV29-1 to TRBJ2-3; TRBD1 aligns across 9 bases. CDR3 size: 15 residues. CDR1 and CDR2 (germline): SQVTM, ANQGSEA. With V trimmed by 4 bases and J by 6 bases, 11 bases remained unmatched. The CDR3 nucleotides read TGCAGCGTTGTCAGGAACAGGGGGCAAGTGGATACGCAGTATTTT. Its protein product is CSVVRNRGQVDTQYF.

V usage is TRBV5-1 and J usage is TRBJ2-7; possible D gene TRBD2, 8 bases. V dropped 2 bases and J dropped 0 bases, with 12 bases sitting between them. Germline assignment: CDR1 SGHRS and CDR2 YFSETQ. The CDR3 extends over 15 amino acids. CDR3 protein: CASSFSGDSSYEQYF. The CDR3 DNA sequence: TGCGCCAGCAGCTTTAGCGGGGACAGCTCCTACGAGCAGTACTTC.

The chain is built from TRBV2 and TRBJ2-3; 7 bases line up with TRBD1. Trimming removed 1 base from V and 2 bases from J; junction bases left unmatched: 6. The CDR3 spans 16 residues. Germline V lookup: CDR1 SNHLY, CDR2 FYNNEI. The CDR3: CASSEGSDRYTDTQYF. The CDR3 coding sequence is TGTGCCAGCAGTGAAGGGTCGGACAGGTACACAGATACGCAGTATTTT.

This rearrangement joins TRBV6-5 to TRBJ2-3; a possible D gene is TRBD1 (7 bases). This CDR3 is 16 amino acids long. V gave up 0 bases and J gave up 6 bases, with 16 bases separating them. Looked up from germline, CDR1 is MNHEY and CDR2 is SVGAGI. The CDR3 DNA sequence: TGTGCCAGCAGTTACTCAGGGGGCGGGGATTCGGATACGCAGTATTTT. Protein sequence: CASSYSGGGDSDTQYF.